This record looks at one T cell receptor (beta chain) sequence and its context. This clonotype was picked up a small number of times. It has no known antigen specificity. No much larger clone is present one base from it, and per-base qualities are unavailable. Its CDR3 holds 14 amino acids, cysteine through phenylalanine. The entry retains the CDR3 DNA only, 42 bases that are in frame from base 1. V sheds 8 bases and J sheds 1 base, leaving 14 bases between their ends. The sample originates from a study of vaccination and CD4 T cells after COVID-19 (dated by TCRdb to the early 2020s). Describing the broader study: Convalescent patients had a positive SARS-CoV-2 result on nasal swab PCR, and of these patients, several had mild disease and one had severe disease. Post-COVID blood samples were collected from convalescent patients a median of roughly 100 days after diagnosis, with a range of about 35 to 180 days. In control cultures, a CEFX viral epitope pool was used as positive control, an HIV-1 Nef peptide pool was used as negative control, or no peptide was added. The convalescent cohort included six males and four females, with two Hispanic individuals, seven Caucasians, two Asians and one multiracial person. Overlapping spike peptide pools from SARS-CoV-2 and from the common cold coronaviruses HCoV-NL63, HCoV-OC43 and HCoV-229E were used as culture stimuli. Participants received two doses of either the Pfizer-BioNTech BNT162b2 vaccine (n=8) or the Moderna mRNA-1273 vaccine (n=2). The spike-specific CD4+ TCR repertoire was compared before and after mRNA vaccination in under 11 COVID-19 convalescent patients and a few infection-naive healthy vaccine recipients. Post-vaccine blood samples were obtained a median of about 72 days after the second vaccine dose, with a range of about 14 to 241 days.

What the authors observed across the whole study: The median number of SARS-CoV-2-reactive clonotypes rose from 21 after infection to 38 after vaccination, but the change was not significant. Among convalescent patients, a median about 86% of the SARS-CoV-2-reactive clones seen after vaccination appeared only after vaccination, which suggests priming specific to the vaccine. Of the vaccine-specific clones found in convalescent patients, nearly all (304 of 307) were mono-reactive for SARS-CoV-2 spike instead of being cross-reactive with common cold coronaviruses. Only a relatively small number of convalescent patients were included in the study, and early timepoints following natural infection were not analyzed.

The treatment or condition label of this sample denotes: roughly nine-day PBMC culture with coronavirus spike peptide pools or control peptides (ViraFEST assay). The ViraFEST assay, used in the study, expanded antigen-specific T cells with peptide pools and then identified the expanded clonotypes through TCR sequencing. The positive SARS-CoV-2 PCR tests of the convalescent patients were dated from March to December 2020, before the Alpha, Beta and Delta variants emerged in the United States. PBMCs were cultured at 1.5 million to 2 million per well in IMDM supplemented with 5% human AB serum and 9.5 to 10 IU/ml IL-2, with 10 ug/ml peptide pools added. Half of the culture medium was replaced with fresh IL-2-containing medium on days 3 and 7. CD4+ T cells were isolated after approximately ten days of culture through negative selection using the EasySep CD4+ T cell isolation kit. Ficoll-Paque Plus gradient centrifugation was used to isolate PBMCs from whole blood, and the isolated PBMCs were then either used fresh or cryopreserved at -140C. In general, triplicate wells were set up for every culture condition.

Libraries were built with PCR. At the Johns Hopkins FTIC core, DNA from the cultured CD4+ T cells underwent TCR sequencing with the Oncomine TCR Beta short-read assay. Genomic DNA was extracted from the cultured CD4+ T cells with the QIAamp micro DNA kit. Oncomine TCR Beta libraries made from cultured CD4+ T cells were pooled using unique dual indexes and sequenced on an Illumina iSeq 100. In the source study's methods: Non-productive sequences were removed, and CDR3s that did not start with C, did not end with F or W, or were shorter than 7 amino acids were discarded. The MANAFEST web application was used to identify antigen-specific clonotypes by comparing peptide-stimulated wells against reference wells and other culture wells. For a clone to be called positive, the clone needed an FDR below 0.05, an odds ratio above 5, and a productive frequency above 0.1% in at least two of three replicate wells. Clonotypes that were significantly expanded in both SARS-CoV-2 spike wells and at least one common cold coronavirus spike condition were defined as cross-reactive. CDR3 homology was assessed with Levenshtein distances (stringdist) and unrooted phylogenetic trees (ape) in R version 3.6.1. Through fastp at Q25 and MiXCR, TCRdb rebuilt clones from the public reads, retaining in-frame beta chains. When rows share a CDR3 protein, they turn into one entry using the most common DNA and genes. TCRdb's processing, not the study's, gives the V and J calls here. This sample is represented by around 8,200 distinct CDR3 sequences; more than 30% of them were singletons. The ten largest account for around 30% of the sample.

The sequenced sample consisted of cultured CD4+ T cells from blood. The chain was built from TRBV12-3 or TRBV12-4 and TRBJ1-1; a tentative D match to TRBD1 spans 5 bases. The TCR comes from a human donor with COVID-19. The CDR3 reads as follows: CASGKDNGNTEAFF. The DNA is TGTGCCAGCGGGAAGGACAACGGGAACACTGAAGCTTTCTTT.